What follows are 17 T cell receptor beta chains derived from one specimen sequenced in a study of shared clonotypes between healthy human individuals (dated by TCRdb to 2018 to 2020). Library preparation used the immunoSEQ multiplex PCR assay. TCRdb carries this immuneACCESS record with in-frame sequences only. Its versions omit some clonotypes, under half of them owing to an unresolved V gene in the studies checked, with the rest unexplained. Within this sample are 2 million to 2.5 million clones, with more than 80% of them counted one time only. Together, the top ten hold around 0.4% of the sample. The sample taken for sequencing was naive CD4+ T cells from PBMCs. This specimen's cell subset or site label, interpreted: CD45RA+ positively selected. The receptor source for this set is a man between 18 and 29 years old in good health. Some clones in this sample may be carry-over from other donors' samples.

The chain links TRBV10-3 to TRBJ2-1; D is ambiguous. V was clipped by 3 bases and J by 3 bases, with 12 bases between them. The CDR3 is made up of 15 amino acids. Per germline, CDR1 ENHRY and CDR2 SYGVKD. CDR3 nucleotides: TGTGCCATCAGTGACCCGGGCGTAGTCTACAATGAGCAGTTCTTC. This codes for CAISDPGVVYNEQFF.

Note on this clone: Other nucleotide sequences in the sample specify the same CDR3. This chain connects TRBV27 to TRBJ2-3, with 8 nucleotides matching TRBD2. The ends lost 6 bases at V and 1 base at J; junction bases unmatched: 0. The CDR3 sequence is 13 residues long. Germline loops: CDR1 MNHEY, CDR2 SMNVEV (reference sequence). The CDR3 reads CASRTSGTDTQYF. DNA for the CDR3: TGTGCCAGCAGGACTAGCGGCACAGATACGCAGTATTTT.

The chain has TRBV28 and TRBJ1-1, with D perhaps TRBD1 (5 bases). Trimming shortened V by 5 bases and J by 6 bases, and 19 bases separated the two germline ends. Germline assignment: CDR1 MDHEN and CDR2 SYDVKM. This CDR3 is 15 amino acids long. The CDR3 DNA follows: TGTGCCAGCAGTGGGGTGGGAGGGGCTGGGGCTGAAGCTTTCTTT. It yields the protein CASSGVGGAGAEAFF. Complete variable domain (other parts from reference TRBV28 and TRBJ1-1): DVKVTQSSRYLVKRTGEKVFLECVQDMDHENMFWYRQDPGLGLRLIYFSYDVKMKEKGDIPEGYSVSREKKERFSLILESASTNQTSMYLCASSGVGGAGAEAFFGQGTRLTVV.

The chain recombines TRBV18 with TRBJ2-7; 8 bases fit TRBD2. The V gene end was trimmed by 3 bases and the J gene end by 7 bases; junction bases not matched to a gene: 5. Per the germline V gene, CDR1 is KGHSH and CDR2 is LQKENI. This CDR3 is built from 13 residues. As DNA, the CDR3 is TGTGCCAGCTCACCGGGGGCTAGCGGGGAGCAGTACTTC. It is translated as CASSPGASGEQYF.

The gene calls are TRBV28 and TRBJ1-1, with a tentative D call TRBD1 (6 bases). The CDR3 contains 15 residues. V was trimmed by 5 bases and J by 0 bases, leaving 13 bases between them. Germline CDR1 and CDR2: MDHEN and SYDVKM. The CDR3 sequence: CASSNRGEMNTEAFF. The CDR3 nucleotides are TGTGCCAGCAGTAATAGGGGGGAAATGAACACTGAAGCTTTCTTT.

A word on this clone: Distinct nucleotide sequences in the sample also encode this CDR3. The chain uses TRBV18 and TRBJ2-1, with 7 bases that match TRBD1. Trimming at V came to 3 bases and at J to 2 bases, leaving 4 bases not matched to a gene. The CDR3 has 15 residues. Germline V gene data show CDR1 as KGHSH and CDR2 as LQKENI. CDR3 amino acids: CASSPSGQPYNEQFF. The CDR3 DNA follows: TGTGCCAGCTCACCTTCGGGACAGCCCTACAATGAGCAGTTCTTC.

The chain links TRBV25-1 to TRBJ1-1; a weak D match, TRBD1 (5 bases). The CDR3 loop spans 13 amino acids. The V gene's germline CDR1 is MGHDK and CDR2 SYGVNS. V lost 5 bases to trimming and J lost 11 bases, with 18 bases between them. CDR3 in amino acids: CASSYSGGPGAFF. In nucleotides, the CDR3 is TGTGCCAGCAGTTACTCGGGGGGACCGGGGGCTTTCTTT.

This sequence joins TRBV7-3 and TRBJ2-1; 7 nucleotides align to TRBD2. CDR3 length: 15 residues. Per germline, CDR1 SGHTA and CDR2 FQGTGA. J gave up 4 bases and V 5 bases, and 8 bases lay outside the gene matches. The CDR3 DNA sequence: TGTGCCAGCAGCCCTAGCGGTGGCGTGTACAATGAGCAGTTCTTC. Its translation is CASSPSGGVYNEQFF.

The CDR3 DNA reads TGTGCCAGCAGCCCCGGGGGTGGGTCAGATACGCAGTATTTT. This encodes CASSPGGGSDTQYF. This rearrangement joins TRBV7-2 to TRBJ2-3, with D possibly being TRBD2 (6 bases). Germline CDR1 reads SGHTA; CDR2 reads FQGNSA. V was shortened by 5 bases and J by 4 bases, with 13 bases between the two germline ends. There are 14 residues in the CDR3.

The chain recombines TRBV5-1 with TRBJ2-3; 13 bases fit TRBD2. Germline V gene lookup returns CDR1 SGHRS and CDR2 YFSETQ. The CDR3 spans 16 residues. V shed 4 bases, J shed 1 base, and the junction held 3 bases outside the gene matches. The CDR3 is CASSTGLAGRTDTQYF. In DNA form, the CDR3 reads TGCGCCAGCAGCACGGGACTAGCGGGGCGCACAGATACGCAGTATTTT. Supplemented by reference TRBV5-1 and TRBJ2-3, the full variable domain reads KAGVTQTPRYLIKTRGQQVTLSCSPISGHRSVSWYQQTPGQGLQFLFEYFSETQRNKGNFPGRFSGRQFSNSRSEMNVSTLELGDSALYLCASSTGLAGRTDTQYFGPGTRLTVL.

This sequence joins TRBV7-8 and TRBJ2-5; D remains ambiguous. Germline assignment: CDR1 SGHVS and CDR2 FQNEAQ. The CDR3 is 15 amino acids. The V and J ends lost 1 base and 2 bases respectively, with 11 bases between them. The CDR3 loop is CASSLGIIIQETQYF. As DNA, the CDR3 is TGTGCCAGCAGCTTAGGGATTATAATACAAGAGACCCAGTACTTC.

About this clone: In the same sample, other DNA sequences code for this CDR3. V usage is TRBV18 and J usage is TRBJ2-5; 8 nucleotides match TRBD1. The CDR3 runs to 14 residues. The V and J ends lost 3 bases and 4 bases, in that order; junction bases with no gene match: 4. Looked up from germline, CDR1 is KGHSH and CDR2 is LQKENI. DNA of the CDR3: TGTGCCAGCTCACCTGGACAGGGCGGAGAGACCCAGTACTTC. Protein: CASSPGQGGETQYF.

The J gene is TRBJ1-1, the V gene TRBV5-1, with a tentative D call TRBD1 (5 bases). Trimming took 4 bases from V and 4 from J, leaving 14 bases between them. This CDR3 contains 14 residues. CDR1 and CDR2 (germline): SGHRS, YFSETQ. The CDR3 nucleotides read TGCGCCAGCAGCAGATCAACAGGTAGCACTGAAGCTTTCTTT. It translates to CASSRSTGSTEAFF. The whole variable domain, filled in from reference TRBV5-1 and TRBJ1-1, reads KAGVTQTPRYLIKTRGQQVTLSCSPISGHRSVSWYQQTPGQGLQFLFEYFSETQRNKGNFPGRFSGRQFSNSRSEMNVSTLELGDSALYLCASSRSTGSTEAFFGQGTRLTVV.

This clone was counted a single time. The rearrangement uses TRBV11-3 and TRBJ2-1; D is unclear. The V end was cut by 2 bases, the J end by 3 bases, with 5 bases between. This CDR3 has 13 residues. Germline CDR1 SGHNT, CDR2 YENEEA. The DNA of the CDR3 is TGTGCCAGCAGCTTAACGAACTACAATGAGCAGTTCTTC. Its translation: CASSLTNYNEQFF.

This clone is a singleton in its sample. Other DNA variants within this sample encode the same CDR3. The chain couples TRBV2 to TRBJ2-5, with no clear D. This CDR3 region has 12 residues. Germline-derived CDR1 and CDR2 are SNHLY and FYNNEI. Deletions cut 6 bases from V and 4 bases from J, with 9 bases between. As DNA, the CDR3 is TGTGCCAGCAGCGGGCCTGGAGAGACCCAGTACTTC. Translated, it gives CASSGPGETQYF.

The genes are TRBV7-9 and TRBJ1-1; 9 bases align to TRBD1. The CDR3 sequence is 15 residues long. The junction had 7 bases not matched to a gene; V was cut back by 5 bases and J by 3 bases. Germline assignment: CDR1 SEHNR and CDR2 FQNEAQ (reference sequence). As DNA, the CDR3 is TGTGCCAGCAGCGGACAGGGGTATTCGGACACTGAAGCTTTCTTT. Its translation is CASSGQGYSDTEAFF.

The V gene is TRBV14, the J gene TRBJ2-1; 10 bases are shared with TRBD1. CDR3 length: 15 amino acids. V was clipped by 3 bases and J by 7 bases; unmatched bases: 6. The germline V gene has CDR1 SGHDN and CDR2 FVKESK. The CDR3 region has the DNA TGTGCCAGCAGCCATCGACAGGGGGCAGGGAATGAGCAGTTCTTC. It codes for CASSHRQGAGNEQFF.